These 19 T cell receptor beta chains came from one sample sequenced in a study of blood T cell repertoires in COVID-19. The repertoire was sequenced with immunoSEQ multiplex PCR; TCRdb's copy has only in-frame clones and lacks some. The sample includes some 70,000 clones, around 88% seen only once; the top ten take less than 6.5%. Sequencing was carried out using peripheral blood. The receptors were sampled from a man aged 50-60 years with active COVID-19.

The chain carries TRBV6-6 and TRBJ2-2, with 16 bases aligning to TRBD2. The CDR3 has 18 residues. Germline V gene sequence: CDR1 MNHNY, CDR2 SVGAGI (reference sequence). V lost 5 bases to trimming and J lost 4 bases; unmatched junction nucleotides: 7. CDR3 sequence reads: CASSPRGLAGGRTGELFF. The CDR3 DNA reads TGTGCCAGCAGTCCCAGGGGACTAGCGGGAGGGCGCACCGGGGAGCTGTTTTTT.

This clone was observed a handful of times. CDR3 nucleotides: TGTGCCAGCAGACCCACTCAGGGAGGGAACAATGAGCAGTTCTTC. Translating it yields CASRPTQGGNNEQFF. The V call is TRBV6-5, the J call TRBJ2-1, with 7 bases identical to TRBD2. The CDR3 loop spans 15 amino acids. Germline assignment: CDR1 MNHEY and CDR2 SVGAGI. With V trimmed by 6 bases and J by 5 bases, 10 bases remained unmatched.

The CDR3 coding sequence is TGTGCCAGTAGTAGGGCACAGATTCCCCCTACGCAGTATTTT. Translating gives CASSRAQIPPTQYF. V is TRBV19 and J is TRBJ2-3; D is undetermined. The V gene lost 4 bases and the J gene lost 8 bases, with 16 bases spanning the gap. The germline V gene has CDR1 LNHDA and CDR2 SQIVND (reference sequence). This CDR3 has 14 residues.

The V and J genes are TRBV18 and TRBJ1-1; possible D gene TRBD1, 5 bases. Deletions cut 3 bases from V and 2 bases from J, with 10 bases between. The CDR3 extends over 14 amino acids. Germline CDR1 KGHSH, CDR2 LQKENI. CDR3 loop: CASSPRQLNTEAFF. CDR3 nucleotide sequence: TGTGCCAGCTCACCGAGACAGCTTAACACTGAAGCTTTCTTT.

The rearrangement joins TRBV7-3 to TRBJ2-2, with D perhaps matching TRBD2 (6 bases). Between the trimmed V and J ends, which lost 3 bases and 0 bases, there was a span of 11 bases. The CDR3 consists of 16 residues. CDR1 is SGHTA and CDR2 is FQGTGA in the germline V gene. The CDR3 bases are TGTGCCAGCAGCTTGACTCTAGCGACGAACACCGGGGAGCTGTTTTTT. Translation gives CASSLTLATNTGELFF.

The J gene is TRBJ1-2, the V gene TRBV5-5; perhaps TRBD1 as D (5 bases). CDR3 size: 14 residues. With 4 bases removed from V and 7 bases from J, the gap between germline ends came to 17 bases. In germline, CDR1 is SGHKS, CDR2 YYEKEE (reference sequence). CDR3 loop: CASSQPGNWAGYTF. The CDR3 DNA follows: TGTGCCAGCAGCCAACCAGGGAATTGGGCTGGCTACACCTTC. Drawing the rest from reference TRBV5-5 and TRBJ1-2, the complete variable domain is DAGVTQSPTHLIKTRGQQVTLRCSPISGHKSVSWYQQVLGQGPQFIFQYYEKEERGRGNFPDRFSARQFPNYSSELNVNALLLGDSALYLCASSQPGNWAGYTFGSGTRLTVV.

This sequence joins TRBV5-1 and TRBJ2-1, with D possibly matching TRBD1 (5 bases). Germline V CDR1 and CDR2: SGHRS, YFSETQ. CDR3 length: 11 residues. Trimming removed 2 bases at V and 15 bases at J, with 12 bases between. CDR3 nucleotides: TGCGCCAGCAGCTTAGGCAGGGCTTGGTTCTTC. Its translation: CASSLGRAWFF.

The chain carries TRBV19 and TRBJ1-2; a possible D gene is TRBD1 (6 bases). This CDR3 spans 19 amino acids. Germline values: CDR1 LNHDA, CDR2 SQIVND (reference sequence). Trimming stripped 3 bases from V and 5 bases from J, with 28 bases between. The CDR3 is CASSIGPGQLYPFWYGYTF. CDR3 sequence (DNA): TGTGCCAGTAGTATCGGACCCGGACAGCTTTACCCCTTCTGGTATGGCTACACCTTC.

The table lists this clone with a few counts. V is TRBV6-5 and J is TRBJ1-5, with D maybe TRBD1 (6 bases). The CDR3 has 14 residues. V was pared by 6 bases and J by 0 bases, with 9 bases between. Germline CDR1 MNHEY, CDR2 SVGAGI. The CDR3 bases are TGTGCCAGCAGAGGGGGATATAGCAATCAGCCCCAGCATTTT. Translation: CASRGGYSNQPQHF.

The chain combines TRBV11-2 with TRBJ2-1, with a weak D call TRBD2 (5 bases). Looked up from germline, CDR1 is SGHAT and CDR2 is FQNNGV. The CDR3 length is 12 residues. V was pared by 4 bases and J by 6 bases, with 7 bases between. CDR3 in amino acids: CASSYSANEQFF. CDR3 nucleotide sequence: TGTGCCAGCAGCTATAGCGCCAATGAGCAGTTCTTC.

This chain links TRBV5-1 with TRBJ1-1; 9 bases agree with TRBD1. The junction had 9 bases not matched to a gene; V was cut back by 2 bases and J by 7 bases. Per germline, CDR1 SGHRS and CDR2 YFSETQ. This CDR3 has 15 residues. This CDR3 is CASSLRGQGRDEAFF. The CDR3 DNA reads TGCGCCAGCAGCTTAAGAGGACAGGGGCGGGATGAAGCTTTCTTT.

The chain links TRBV4-2 to TRBJ1-2; tentative D call: TRBD1 (5 bases). The CDR3 loop spans 16 amino acids. Per germline, CDR1 LGHNA and CDR2 YNFKEQ. V lost 0 bases to trimming and J lost 8 bases, with 19 bases between them. CDR3 nucleotides: TGTGCCAGCAGCCAAGATCTGTGGGGCAGGGCAGAAGGCTACACCTTC. Protein: CASSQDLWGRAEGYTF.

The chain's CDR3 is CASSQVIGSVEQFF. As DNA, the CDR3 is TGTGCCAGCAGCCAAGTCATCGGGAGTGTTGAGCAGTTCTTC. The chain has TRBV3-1 (or the pseudogene TRBV3-2) and TRBJ2-1; TRBD2 is a possible D gene (6 bases). V lost 1 base and J 9 bases, leaving 13 bases between the germline ends. Germline V CDR1 and CDR2: LGHDT, YNNKEL (reference sequence). The CDR3 covers 14 residues.

This chain joins TRBV7-9 and TRBJ2-5, with D unresolved. V shed 4 bases and J shed 7 bases, with 7 bases lying between them. Germline CDR1 reads SEHNR; CDR2 reads FQNEAQ (reference sequence). The CDR3 contains 11 residues. The CDR3 here is CASSSVGTQYF. For the CDR3, the DNA is TGTGCCAGCAGCTCCGTCGGGACCCAGTACTTC.

The rearrangement uses TRBV24-1 and TRBJ2-5, with 9 nucleotides matching TRBD2. Unmatched junction bases numbered 14, after V lost 2 bases and J lost 5 bases. Per the germline V gene, CDR1 is KGHDR and CDR2 is SFDVKD. CDR3 length: 18 residues. CDR3 sequence reads: CATSDSGPRGRAGETQYF. The CDR3 bases are TGTGCCACCAGTGATTCGGGCCCTCGCGGGAGGGCCGGGGAGACCCAGTACTTC.

The chain combines TRBV6-5 with TRBJ1-2; tentative D call: TRBD1 (6 bases). Germline-derived CDR1 and CDR2 are MNHEY and SVGAGI. Deletions cut 6 bases from V and 8 bases from J, with 16 bases between. This CDR3 region has 13 residues. CDR3 protein: CASSRTGLGGYTF. CDR3 DNA: TGTGCCAGCAGCAGAACAGGGCTGGGCGGCTACACCTTC.

V usage is TRBV5-6 and J usage is TRBJ2-7, with D possibly TRBD1 on 5 matching bases. The germline gives CDR1 SGHDT, CDR2 YYEEEE. CDR3 length equals 15 residues. V was cut by 4 bases and J by 3 bases, with 17 bases left in between. The CDR3 spells CASSHWGTISYEQYF. CDR3 DNA sequence: TGTGCCAGCAGCCACTGGGGCACTATCAGCTACGAGCAGTACTTC.

The chain uses TRBV13 and TRBJ2-1, with TRBD2 matching over 7 bases. Germline V gene sequence: CDR1 PRHDT, CDR2 FYEKMQ (reference sequence). The CDR3 has 16 residues. The junction had 15 bases not matched to a gene; V was cut back by 4 bases and J by 9 bases. The CDR3 loop is CASSSHGGNDYVEQFF. In DNA form, the CDR3 reads TGTGCCAGCAGCTCACACGGGGGGAACGACTACGTTGAGCAGTTCTTC.

The CDR3 DNA follows: TGTGCCAGCAGCCACATGAACACCGGGGAGCTGTTTTTT. Translating gives CASSHMNTGELFF. V and J are TRBV5-5 and TRBJ2-2; D gene ambiguous. The CDR3 consists of 13 residues. The V and J ends lost 4 bases and 1 base respectively, with 5 bases between them. Germline V lookup: CDR1 SGHKS, CDR2 YYEKEE (reference sequence).